Following are 20 T cell receptor beta chains from one sample sequenced in a study of radiotherapy plus CTLA-4 blockade in lung cancer listed by TCRdb under 2018. The library was prepared using the immunoSEQ multiplex PCR assay. This is the immuneACCESS table as TCRdb keeps it, with only in-frame sequences that have V and J called. A part of the clones is gone; compared with another copy, unresolved V genes explain less than half, and the rest is unexplained. This sample comprises about 80,000 clones, more than 75% of them detected only once. The top ten clonotypes cover about 2% of the sample. This material consisted of peripheral blood, taken from a patient treated with radiotherapy plus ipilimumab. The receptors stem from a human donor with non-small cell lung cancer who had a partial response to radiotherapy plus ipilimumab.

The CDR3 reads CASSERGAYNEQFF. In nucleotides, the CDR3 is TGTGCCAGCAGTGAGCGGGGGGCCTACAATGAGCAGTTCTTC. The chain uses TRBV11-3 and TRBJ2-1; TRBD2 agrees at 9 bases. This CDR3 is 14 amino acids long. V lost 6 bases to trimming and J lost 2 bases; unmatched junction nucleotides: 2. CDR1 SGHNT and CDR2 YENEEA come from the germline V gene.

This chain links TRBV12-5 with TRBJ2-7, with 8 bases fitting TRBD1. The V gene's germline CDR1 is LGHNT and CDR2 FRNRAP. CDR3 length: 13 amino acids. The ends lost 7 bases at V and 3 bases at J; junction bases unmatched: 5. CDR3 nucleotide sequence: TGTGCTAGTGCCCTGGACAGGGTCTACGAGCAGTACTTC. Residues: CASALDRVYEQYF.

This chain connects TRBV28 to TRBJ1-2; D is possibly TRBD1 (5 bases). Germline CDR1 reads MDHEN; CDR2 reads SYDVKM. There are 13 residues in the CDR3. V lost 5 bases, J lost 8 bases, and 15 bases lay in between. The CDR3 DNA reads TGTGCCAGCAGTCCTTGGGGGGGTGGGGGCTACACCTTC. Amino acids: CASSPWGGGGYTF.

The chain employs TRBV28 and TRBJ1-5; 7 bases map to TRBD1. The CDR3 length is 16 residues. V trimming: 6 bases; J trimming: 4 bases; junction bases outside the gene matches: 12. CDR1 is MDHEN and CDR2 is SYDVKM in the germline V gene. The CDR3 region has the DNA TGTGCCAGCAGCCTTCCCATCGGGACAGAGAATCAGCCCCAGCATTTT. Translating gives CASSLPIGTENQPQHF.

The CDR3 DNA sequence: TGTGCCACCACACCGTCTCGGGACAGTTCTGGCTACACCTTC. Translation gives CATTPSRDSSGYTF. The chain joins TRBV19 to TRBJ1-2; 7 bases align to TRBD1. The J segment lost 7 bases and the V segment lost 10 bases, leaving 15 bases of the junction unmatched. Germline CDR1 LNHDA, CDR2 SQIVND (reference sequence). The CDR3 runs 14 residues.

V usage is TRBV7-9 and J usage is TRBJ2-5, with a possible D match to TRBD2 (6 bases). The germline V gene has CDR1 SEHNR and CDR2 FQNEAQ (reference sequence). Trimming shortened V by 3 bases and J by 5 bases, and 16 bases separated the two germline ends. The CDR3 has 15 residues. CDR3 nucleotide sequence: TGTGCCAGCAGCTTCCCTCGACTAGTCGGGGAGACCCAGTACTTC. Amino acid sequence: CASSFPRLVGETQYF.

This clone was observed a single time. V and J are TRBV5-6 and TRBJ2-7, with TRBD2 identical over 8 bases. The germline V gene encodes CDR1 SGHDT and CDR2 YYEEEE. Trimming removed 1 base from V and 1 base from J; junction bases left unmatched: 7. CDR3 length equals 16 residues. This CDR3 reads CASSLNRAGESYEQYF. CDR3 DNA: TGTGCCAGCAGCTTGAACAGAGCGGGAGAGTCCTACGAGCAGTACTTC.

The V gene is TRBV11-2, the J gene TRBJ2-3; D unresolved. V dropped 1 base and J dropped 4 bases, with 3 bases sitting between them. The germline CDR1 and CDR2 sequences are SGHAT and FQNNGV. The CDR3 spans 12 residues. The CDR3 sequence: CASSLVADTQYF. CDR3 nucleotide sequence: TGTGCCAGCAGCTTAGTCGCAGATACGCAGTATTTT.

Turning to this clone: The same CDR3 also results from other DNA sequences found in this sample. This sequence joins TRBV6-6 and TRBJ1-1; no definite D call. Trimming removed 0 bases from V and 1 base from J, with 6 bases in between. The germline V gene has CDR1 MNHNY and CDR2 SVGAGI (reference sequence). The CDR3 has 14 residues. CDR3 DNA: TGTGCCAGCAGTTACTCTACCGGGAACACTGAAGCTTTCTTT. Translation gives CASSYSTGNTEAFF.

The V call is TRBV19, the J call TRBJ2-2; TRBD2 is a possible D gene (6 bases). Trimming removed 7 bases at V and 7 bases at J, with 16 bases between. Germline-derived CDR1 and CDR2 are LNHDA and SQIVND (reference sequence). The CDR3 extends over 14 amino acids. The CDR3 DNA sequence: TGTGCCAGTATCACAGGAGGGACGGGCGGGGAGCTGTTTTTT. It codes for CASITGGTGGELFF.

The V and J genes are TRBV9 and TRBJ1-1, with D perhaps TRBD1 (5 bases). V gave up 0 bases and J gave up 7 bases, with 10 bases separating them. Germline assignment: CDR1 SGDLS and CDR2 YYNGEE. The CDR3 has 13 amino acids. In DNA form, the CDR3 reads TGTGCCAGCAGCGTAGGGGGGGGTGGTGAAGCTTTCTTT. Translated, it gives CASSVGGGGEAFF. Full variable domain (remainder filled in from reference TRBV9 and TRBJ1-1): DSGVTQTPKHLITATGQRVTLRCSPRSGDLSVYWYQQSLDQGLQFLIQYYNGEERAKGNILERFSAQQFPDLHSELNLSSLELGDSALYFCASSVGGGGEAFFGQGTRLTVV.

The chain has TRBV7-2 and TRBJ1-2; tentatively, D is TRBD1 (5 bases). The CDR3 length is 15 residues. Trimming left V 2 bases short and J 4 bases short, with 14 bases between. Germline CDR1 and CDR2: SGHTA and FQGNSA. CDR3 sequence reads: CASSLFAGNSYGYTF. CDR3 in DNA: TGTGCCAGCAGCTTATTTGCAGGGAATTCCTATGGCTACACCTTC.

This chain links TRBV5-1 with TRBJ1-3; D might be TRBD1 (5 bases). The CDR3 runs 15 residues. Germline CDR1 reads SGHRS; CDR2 reads YFSETQ. Trimming removed 2 bases from V and 2 bases from J, with 11 bases in between. The CDR3 DNA reads TGCGCCAGCAGCTTCCAGGGAAGCACTGGAAACACCATATATTTT. Residues: CASSFQGSTGNTIYF.

This chain joins TRBV28 and TRBJ1-2; D call uncertain. CDR1 is MDHEN, CDR2 SYDVKM, per germline. The CDR3 totals 12 residues. The V end lost 3 bases, the J end lost 5 bases, and 7 bases lay between the germline ends. The CDR3 region has the DNA TGTGCCAGCAGTTTTGAGTGGTATGGCTACACCTTC. Its protein product is CASSFEWYGYTF.

The V and J genes are TRBV23-1 and TRBJ1-2, with 7 bases aligning to TRBD1. TRBV23-1 is treated as an ORF (open reading frame) with a function not yet certain. The length of the CDR3 is 17 residues. Trimming took 2 bases from V and 1 from J; bases not matched to a gene: 10. The CDR3 region has the DNA TGCGCCAGCAGTCAACCCGACAGGGCCCTAAATAACTATGGCTACACCTTC. Its translation is CASSQPDRALNNYGYTF.

The chain couples TRBV5-1 to TRBJ1-1; D gene unclear. CDR1 and CDR2 (germline): SGHRS, YFSETQ. This CDR3 is 14 amino acids long. V shed 0 bases and J shed 1 base, with 7 bases lying between them. CDR3 bases: TGCGCCAGCAGCTTGGCTGGGAGGAACACTGAAGCTTTCTTT. Protein sequence: CASSLAGRNTEAFF.

The chain joins TRBV6-6 to TRBJ2-7; D perhaps matches TRBD2 (5 bases). The CDR3 has 16 amino acids. V lost 1 base, J lost 2 bases, and 15 bases lay in between. CDR1 MNHNY and CDR2 SVGAGI come from the germline V gene (reference sequence). The CDR3 bases are TGTGCCAGCAGTTACTTAGGGCCGCGACTAACCTACGAGCAGTACGTC. Encoded protein: CASSYLGPRLTYEQYV.

The genes are TRBV6-1 and TRBJ2-7; the match to TRBD1 covers 9 bases. Germline-derived CDR1 and CDR2 are MNHNS and SASEGT. Trimming took 6 bases from V and 6 from J; bases not matched to a gene: 6. CDR3 length: 13 residues. CDR3: CASRQQGALEQYV. The CDR3 coding sequence is TGTGCCAGCAGACAACAGGGGGCTCTCGAGCAGTACGTC.

The rearrangement uses TRBV28 and TRBJ2-7; 7 bases agree with TRBD2. The CDR3 is 13 amino acids. J was trimmed by 4 bases and V by 7 bases; bases with no gene match: 7. The germline V gene encodes CDR1 MDHEN and CDR2 SYDVKM. CDR3 amino acids: CASTSGDYYEQYF. The CDR3 DNA sequence: TGTGCCAGCACTAGCGGAGACTATTACGAGCAGTACTTC.

The V call is TRBV7-8, the J call TRBJ2-1, with TRBD2 matching 9 bases. Germline V gives CDR1 SGHVS, CDR2 FQNEAQ. V was pared by 3 bases and J by 5 bases, with 5 bases of the junction left unmatched. CDR3 length equals 15 residues. CDR3: CASSFLAGRNNEQFF. CDR3 DNA sequence: TGTGCCAGCAGCTTTCTAGCGGGAAGAAACAATGAGCAGTTCTTC.